The 8 T cell receptor beta chains given below trace back to one sample, sequenced in a study of T cell responses to AZD1222 COVID-19 vaccine. The assay was immunoSEQ multiplex PCR, and TCRdb's table has in-frame clones only and misses some. In the table there are around 150,000 clones, 85% of which are singletons. Sequenced here: peripheral blood, sampled 28 days after the second dose of the MenACWY control vaccine. These receptors were obtained from an adult who received the MenACWY meningococcal vaccine as a control.

This CDR3 is CASSRSSQETQYF. The CDR3 bases are TGTGCCAGCAGCCGCTCTTCCCAAGAGACCCAGTACTTC. This chain uses TRBV11-3 with TRBJ2-5, with D unresolved. The length of the CDR3 is 13 residues. Per germline, CDR1 SGHNT and CDR2 YENEEA. Trimming took 5 bases from V and 1 from J, leaving 8 bases between them. Based on the CDR3 plus reference TRBV11-3 and TRBJ2-5, the full variable domain is EAGVVQSPRYKIIEKKQPVAFWCNPISGHNTLYWYLQNLGQGPELLIRYENEEAVDDSQLPKDRFSAERLKGVDSTLKIQPAELGDSAVYLCASSRSSQETQYFGPGTRLLVL.

This chain connects TRBV27 to TRBJ2-7; D may be TRBD2 (5 bases). CDR3 length: 14 residues. Trimming took off 6 bases at V and 4 bases at J, with 16 bases between the two ends. Germline-derived CDR1 and CDR2 are MNHEY and SMNVEV (reference sequence). CDR3 in DNA: TGTGCCAGCAGCCGCCCGGGGATCGGGTACGAGCAGTACTTC. Protein: CASSRPGIGYEQYF.

The chain recombines TRBV5-4 with TRBJ2-3; 10 bases match TRBD1. The CDR3 loop spans 17 amino acids. Per germline, CDR1 SGHNT and CDR2 YYREEE (reference sequence). Trimming removed 4 bases from V and 4 bases from J; junction bases left unmatched: 12. The CDR3 DNA reads as TGTGCCAGCAGCGGAGTCATCGTCGGACAGGGGGCAGATACGCAGTATTTT. Protein sequence: CASSGVIVGQGADTQYF.

The chain links TRBV28 to TRBJ1-4; D is uncertain. CDR1 is MDHEN, CDR2 SYDVKM, per germline. Trimming shortened V by 6 bases and J by 4 bases, and 9 bases separated the two germline ends. This CDR3 region has 13 residues. The CDR3 nucleotides are TGTGCCAGCAGGGCAAATGGTAATGAAAAACTGTTTTTT. It encodes CASRANGNEKLFF.

In its sample, this clone was seen once. The chain couples TRBV15 to TRBJ1-5, with 7 nucleotides matching TRBD1. After removal of 5 bases from V and 6 bases from J, the junction contained 16 bases not matched to a gene. The CDR3 sequence is 17 residues long. The V gene's germline CDR1 is LNHNV and CDR2 YYDKDF (reference sequence). The CDR3 protein is CATSLVGTASDGQPQHF. In nucleotides, the CDR3 is TGTGCCACCAGCCTCGTCGGGACAGCCTCAGACGGTCAGCCCCAGCATTTT. Combining the CDR3 with reference TRBV15 and TRBJ1-5 gives the whole variable domain DAMVIQNPRYQVTQFGKPVTLSCSQTLNHNVMYWYQQKSSQAPKLLFHYYDKDFNNEADTPDNFQSRRPNTSFCFLDIRSPGLGDTAMYLCATSLVGTASDGQPQHFGDGTRLSIL.

This chain joins TRBV20-1 and TRBJ1-3, with unresolved D. The V end was cut by 8 bases, the J end by 4 bases, with 9 bases between. Germline V gene lookup returns CDR1 DFQATT and CDR2 SNEGSKA (reference sequence). This CDR3 spans 11 amino acids. The CDR3 DNA reads as TGCAGTACCAACAAGGGAAACACCATATATTTT. This encodes CSTNKGNTIYF.

V is TRBV6-5 and J is TRBJ2-2; D remains ambiguous. This CDR3 contains 13 residues. Trimming removed 0 bases from V and 7 bases from J, with 6 bases in between. Germline V gene data show CDR1 as MNHEY and CDR2 as SVGAGI. CDR3 nucleotides: TGTGCCAGCAGTTACTCCCGTGGCGGGGAGCTGTTTTTT. This encodes CASSYSRGGELFF.

The V and J genes are TRBV15 and TRBJ2-1; TRBD2 is a possible D gene (6 bases). Germline V gene sequence: CDR1 LNHNV, CDR2 YYDKDF (reference sequence). CDR3 length equals 18 residues. The V end lost 0 bases, the J end lost 7 bases, and 22 bases lay between the germline ends. The CDR3 loop is CATSRDSPWRESRNEQFF. CDR3 bases: TGTGCCACCAGCAGAGATAGTCCGTGGCGGGAATCCCGGAATGAGCAGTTCTTC.